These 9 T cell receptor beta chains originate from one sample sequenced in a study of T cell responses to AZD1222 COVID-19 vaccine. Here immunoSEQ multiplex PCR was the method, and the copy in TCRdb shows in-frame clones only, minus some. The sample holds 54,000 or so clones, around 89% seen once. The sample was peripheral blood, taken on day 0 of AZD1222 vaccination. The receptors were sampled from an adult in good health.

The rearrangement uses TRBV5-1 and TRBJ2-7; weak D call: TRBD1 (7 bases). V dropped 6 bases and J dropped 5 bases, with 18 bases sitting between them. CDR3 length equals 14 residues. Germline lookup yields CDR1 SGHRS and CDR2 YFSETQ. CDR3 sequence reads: CASKQGGVGHEQYF. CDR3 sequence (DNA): TGCGCCAGCAAGCAGGGGGGTGTGGGTCACGAGCAGTACTTC.

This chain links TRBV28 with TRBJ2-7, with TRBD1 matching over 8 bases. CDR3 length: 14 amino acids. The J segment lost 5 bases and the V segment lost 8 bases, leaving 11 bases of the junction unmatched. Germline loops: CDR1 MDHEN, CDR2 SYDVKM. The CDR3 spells CASGLAQGGHEQYF. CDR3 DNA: TGTGCCAGCGGCCTAGCACAGGGGGGCCACGAGCAGTACTTC.

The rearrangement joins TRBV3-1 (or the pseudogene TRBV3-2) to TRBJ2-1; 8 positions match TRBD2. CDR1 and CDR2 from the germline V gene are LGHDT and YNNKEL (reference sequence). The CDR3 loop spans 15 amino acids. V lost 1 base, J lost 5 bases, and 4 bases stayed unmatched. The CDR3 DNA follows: TGTGCCAGCAGCCAAGCGGGAGGGCCCAACAATGAGCAGTTCTTC. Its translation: CASSQAGGPNNEQFF.

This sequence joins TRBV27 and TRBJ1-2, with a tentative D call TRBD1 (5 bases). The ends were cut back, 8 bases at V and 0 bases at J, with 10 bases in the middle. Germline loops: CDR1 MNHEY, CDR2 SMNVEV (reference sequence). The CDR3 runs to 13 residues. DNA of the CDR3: TGTGCCAGCGGGGCGAATTCTAACTATGGCTACACCTTC. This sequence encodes CASGANSNYGYTF.

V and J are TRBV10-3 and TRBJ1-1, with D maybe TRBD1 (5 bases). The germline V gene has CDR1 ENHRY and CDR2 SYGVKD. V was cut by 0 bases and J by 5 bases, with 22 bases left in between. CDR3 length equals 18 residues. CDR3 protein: CAISESRGMVGGGTEAFF. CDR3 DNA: TGTGCCATCAGTGAGTCCCGGGGCATGGTGGGCGGGGGAACTGAAGCTTTCTTT.

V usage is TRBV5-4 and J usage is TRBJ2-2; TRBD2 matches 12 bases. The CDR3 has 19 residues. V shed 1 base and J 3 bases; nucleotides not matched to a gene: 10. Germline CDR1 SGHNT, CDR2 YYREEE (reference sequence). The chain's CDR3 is CASSLSRLAGGSHTGELFF. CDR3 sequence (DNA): TGTGCCAGCAGCTTGTCCCGGCTAGCGGGAGGGTCGCACACCGGGGAGCTGTTTTTT.

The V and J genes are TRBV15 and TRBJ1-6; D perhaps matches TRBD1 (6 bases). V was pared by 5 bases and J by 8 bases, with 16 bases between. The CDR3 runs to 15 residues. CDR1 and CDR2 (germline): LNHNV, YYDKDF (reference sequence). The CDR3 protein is CATSWDTTKDSPLHF. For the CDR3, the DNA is TGTGCCACCAGCTGGGACACCACCAAGGATTCACCCCTCCACTTT.

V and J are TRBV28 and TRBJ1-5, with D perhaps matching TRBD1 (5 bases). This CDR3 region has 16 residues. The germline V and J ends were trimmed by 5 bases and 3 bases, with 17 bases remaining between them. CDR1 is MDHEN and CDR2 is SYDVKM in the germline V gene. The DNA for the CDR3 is TGTGCCAGCAGTCATGGGACCGGGACCATCAATCAGCCCCAGCATTTT. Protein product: CASSHGTGTINQPQHF.

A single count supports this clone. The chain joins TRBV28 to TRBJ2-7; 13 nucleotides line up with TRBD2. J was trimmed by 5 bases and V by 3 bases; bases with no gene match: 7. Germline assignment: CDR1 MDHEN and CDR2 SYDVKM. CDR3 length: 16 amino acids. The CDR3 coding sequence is TGTGCCAGCAGTTTTCCCAGGACTAGCGGGAGAAACGAGCAGTACTTC. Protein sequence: CASSFPRTSGRNEQYF.